Included here is one T cell receptor (beta chain) sequence, with context. Libraries were prepared by immunoSEQ multiplex PCR; TCRdb keeps only in-frame clonotypes and omits some of them. This sample yields approximately 26,000 clones, of which 80% to 90% are seen a single time; approximately 50% belongs to the top ten. This specimen comes from a study of blood T cell repertoires in COVID-19. Background on the study: Specimens from acute and convalescent COVID-19 originated in the United States, Italy and Spain.

CDR3 length: 15 residues. CDR1 and CDR2 (germline): KGHSH, LQKENI. V lost 6 bases, J lost 5 bases, and 9 bases stayed unmatched. The sample consisted of peripheral blood. The clonotype originates from a human donor with acute or convalescent COVID-19. The donor label of this sample is uncertain. The chain joins TRBV18 to TRBJ1-1, with 10 bases lining up with TRBD1. The CDR3 here is CASSQQGQGRTEAFF. The CDR3 nucleotides are TGTGCCAGCTCCCAACAGGGACAGGGGAGGACTGAAGCTTTCTTT.